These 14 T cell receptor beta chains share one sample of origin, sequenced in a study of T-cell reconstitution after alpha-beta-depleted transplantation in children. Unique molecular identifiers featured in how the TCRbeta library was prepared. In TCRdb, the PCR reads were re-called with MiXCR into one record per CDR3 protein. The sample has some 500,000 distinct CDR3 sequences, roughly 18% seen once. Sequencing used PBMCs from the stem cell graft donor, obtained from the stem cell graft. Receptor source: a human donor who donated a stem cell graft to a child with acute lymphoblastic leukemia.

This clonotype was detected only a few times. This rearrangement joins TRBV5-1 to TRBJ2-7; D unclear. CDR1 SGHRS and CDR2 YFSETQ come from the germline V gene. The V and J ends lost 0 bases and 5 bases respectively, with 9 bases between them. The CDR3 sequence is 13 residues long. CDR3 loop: CASSLAESNEQYF. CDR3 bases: TGCGCCAGCAGCTTGGCCGAGTCCAACGAGCAGTACTTC. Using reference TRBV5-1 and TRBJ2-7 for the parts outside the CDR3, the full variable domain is KAGVTQTPRYLIKTRGQQVTLSCSPISGHRSVSWYQQTPGQGLQFLFEYFSETQRNKGNFPGRFSGRQFSNSRSEMNVSTLELGDSALYLCASSLAESNEQYFGPGTRLTVT.

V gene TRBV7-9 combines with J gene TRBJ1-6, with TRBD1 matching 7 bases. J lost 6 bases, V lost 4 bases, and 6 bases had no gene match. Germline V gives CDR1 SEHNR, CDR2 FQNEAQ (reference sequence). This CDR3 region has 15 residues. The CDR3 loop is CASSSSGDSNSPLHF. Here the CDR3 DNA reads TGTGCCAGCAGCTCGTCCGGGGACAGTAATTCACCCCTCCACTTT.

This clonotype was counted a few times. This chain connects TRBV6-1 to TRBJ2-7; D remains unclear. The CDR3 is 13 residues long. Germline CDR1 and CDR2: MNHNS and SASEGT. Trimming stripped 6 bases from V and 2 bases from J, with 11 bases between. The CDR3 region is CASRPGTTYEQYF. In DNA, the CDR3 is TGTGCCAGCAGGCCGGGCACCACCTACGAGCAGTACTTC.

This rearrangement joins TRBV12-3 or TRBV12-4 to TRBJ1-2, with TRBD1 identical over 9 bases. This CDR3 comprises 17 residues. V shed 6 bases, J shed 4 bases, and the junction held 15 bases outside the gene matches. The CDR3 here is CASRSPGQGVASYGYTF. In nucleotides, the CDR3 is TGTGCCAGCAGATCCCCGGGACAGGGAGTAGCCTCCTATGGCTACACCTTC.

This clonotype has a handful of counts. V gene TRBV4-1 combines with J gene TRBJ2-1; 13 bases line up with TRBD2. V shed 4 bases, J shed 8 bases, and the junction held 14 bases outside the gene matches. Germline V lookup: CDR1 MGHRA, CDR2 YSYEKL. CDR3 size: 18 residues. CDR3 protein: CASSRIFKPGLAGYEQFF. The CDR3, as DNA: TGCGCCAGCAGCCGTATATTTAAGCCGGGACTAGCGGGGTATGAGCAGTTCTTC.

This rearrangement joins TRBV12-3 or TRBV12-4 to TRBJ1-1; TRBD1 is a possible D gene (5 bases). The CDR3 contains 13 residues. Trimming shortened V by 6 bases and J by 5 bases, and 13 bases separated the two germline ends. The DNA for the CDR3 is TGTGCCAGCAGCCCACCTGAGGGGACTGAAGCTTTCTTT. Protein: CASSPPEGTEAFF.

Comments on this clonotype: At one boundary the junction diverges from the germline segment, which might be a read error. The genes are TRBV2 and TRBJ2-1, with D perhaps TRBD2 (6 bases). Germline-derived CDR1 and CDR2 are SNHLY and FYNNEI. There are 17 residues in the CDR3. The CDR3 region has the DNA TGTGCCAGCCGTGATCCTAAGGGCGGGGAAGCCTACAATGAGCAGTTCTTC. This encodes CASRDPKGGEAYNEQFF.

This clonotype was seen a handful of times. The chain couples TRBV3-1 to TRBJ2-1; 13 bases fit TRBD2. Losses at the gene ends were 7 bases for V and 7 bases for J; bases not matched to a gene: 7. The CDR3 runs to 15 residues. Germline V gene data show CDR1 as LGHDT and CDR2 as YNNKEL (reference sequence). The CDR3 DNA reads TGTGCCAGCAAAACTAGCGGGAGGGCTAGGAATGAGCAGTTCTTC. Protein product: CASKTSGRARNEQFF.

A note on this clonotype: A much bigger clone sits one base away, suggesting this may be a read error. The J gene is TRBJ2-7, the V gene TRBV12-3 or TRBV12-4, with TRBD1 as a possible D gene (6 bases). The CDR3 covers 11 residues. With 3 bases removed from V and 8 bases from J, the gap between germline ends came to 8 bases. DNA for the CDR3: TGTGCCAGCAGTTTTGGGGGCAAGCAGTACTTC. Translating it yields CASSFGGKQYF.

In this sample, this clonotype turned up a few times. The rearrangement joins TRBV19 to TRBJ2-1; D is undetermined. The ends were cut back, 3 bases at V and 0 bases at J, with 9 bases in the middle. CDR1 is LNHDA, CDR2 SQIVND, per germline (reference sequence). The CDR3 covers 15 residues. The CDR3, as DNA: TGTGCCAGTAGTATGGGCCTGAACTCCTACAATGAGCAGTTCTTC. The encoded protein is CASSMGLNSYNEQFF.

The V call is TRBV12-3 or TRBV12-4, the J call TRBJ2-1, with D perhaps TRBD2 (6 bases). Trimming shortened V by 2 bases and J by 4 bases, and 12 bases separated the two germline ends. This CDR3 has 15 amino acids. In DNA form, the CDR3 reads TGTGCCAGCAGTTTATCAGCTAGCGCTTACAATGAGCAGTTCTTC. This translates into CASSLSASAYNEQFF.

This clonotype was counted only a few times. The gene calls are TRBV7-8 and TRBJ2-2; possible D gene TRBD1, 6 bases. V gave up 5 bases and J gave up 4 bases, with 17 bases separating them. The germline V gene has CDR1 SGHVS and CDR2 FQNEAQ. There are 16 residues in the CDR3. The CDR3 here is CASSPLGAVITGELFF. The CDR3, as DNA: TGTGCCAGCAGCCCGTTGGGGGCCGTGATCACCGGGGAGCTGTTTTTT.

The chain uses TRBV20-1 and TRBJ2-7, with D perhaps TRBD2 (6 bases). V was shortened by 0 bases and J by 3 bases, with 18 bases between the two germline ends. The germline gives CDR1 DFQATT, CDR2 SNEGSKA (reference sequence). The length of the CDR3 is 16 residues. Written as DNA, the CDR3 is TGCAGTGCTAGAGATCCGCGCGGGGCCGTGATCTACGAGCAGTACTTC. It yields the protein CSARDPRGAVIYEQYF.

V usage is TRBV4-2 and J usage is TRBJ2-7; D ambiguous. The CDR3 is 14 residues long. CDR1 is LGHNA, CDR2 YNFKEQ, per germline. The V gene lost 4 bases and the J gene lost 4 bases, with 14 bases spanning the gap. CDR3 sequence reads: CASSRENGLYEQYF. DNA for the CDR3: TGTGCCAGCAGCCGCGAAAACGGATTGTACGAGCAGTACTTC.